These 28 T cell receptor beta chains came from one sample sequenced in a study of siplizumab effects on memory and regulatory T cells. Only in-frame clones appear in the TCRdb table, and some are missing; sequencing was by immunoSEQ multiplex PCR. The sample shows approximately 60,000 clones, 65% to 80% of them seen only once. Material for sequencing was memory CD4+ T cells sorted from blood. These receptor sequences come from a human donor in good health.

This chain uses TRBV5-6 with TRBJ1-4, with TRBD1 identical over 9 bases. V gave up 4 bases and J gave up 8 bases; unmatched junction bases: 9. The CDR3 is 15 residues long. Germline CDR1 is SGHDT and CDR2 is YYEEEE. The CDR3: CASSDDRGYKEKLFF. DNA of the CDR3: TGTGCCAGCAGCGATGACAGGGGGTATAAGGAAAAACTGTTTTTT.

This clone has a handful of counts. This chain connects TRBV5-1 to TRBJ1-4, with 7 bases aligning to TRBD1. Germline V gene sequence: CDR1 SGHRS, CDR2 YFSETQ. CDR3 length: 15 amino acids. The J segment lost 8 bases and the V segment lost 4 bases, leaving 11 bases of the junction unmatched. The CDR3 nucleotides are TGCGCCAGCAGCAGGGAGGGGGCGTTGAACGAAAAACTGTTTTTT. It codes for CASSREGALNEKLFF.

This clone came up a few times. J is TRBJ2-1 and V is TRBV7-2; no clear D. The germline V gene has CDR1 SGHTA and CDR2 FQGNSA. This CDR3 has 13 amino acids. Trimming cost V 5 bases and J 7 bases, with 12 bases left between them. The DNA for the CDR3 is TGTGCCAGCAGCCCAGACTTGAAAAATGAGCAGTTCTTC. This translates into CASSPDLKNEQFF.

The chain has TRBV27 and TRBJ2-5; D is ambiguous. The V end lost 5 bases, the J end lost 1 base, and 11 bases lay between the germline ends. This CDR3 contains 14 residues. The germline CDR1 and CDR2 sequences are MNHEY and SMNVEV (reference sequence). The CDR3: CASSPVGFQETQYF. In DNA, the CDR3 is TGTGCCAGCAGTCCCGTTGGGTTCCAAGAGACCCAGTACTTC.

The CDR3 protein is CASSLVGSSNQPQHF. The CDR3 DNA is TGTGCCAGCAGCTTAGTGGGCAGTAGCAATCAGCCCCAGCATTTT. The rearrangement joins TRBV7-2 to TRBJ1-5; D is unclear. The germline V and J ends were trimmed by 1 base and 0 bases, with 7 bases remaining between them. The CDR3 runs to 15 residues. Germline CDR1 SGHTA, CDR2 FQGNSA.

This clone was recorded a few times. CDR3 in amino acids: CASRRGTTNTGELFF. The CDR3 DNA reads TGTGCCAGCAGACGGGGGACAACGAACACCGGGGAGCTGTTTTTT. The chain combines TRBV14 with TRBJ2-2; D might be TRBD1 or TRBD2, each matching 6 bases. V was cut by 6 bases and J by 0 bases, with 11 bases left in between. The germline V gene encodes CDR1 SGHDN and CDR2 FVKESK. The CDR3 extends over 15 amino acids.

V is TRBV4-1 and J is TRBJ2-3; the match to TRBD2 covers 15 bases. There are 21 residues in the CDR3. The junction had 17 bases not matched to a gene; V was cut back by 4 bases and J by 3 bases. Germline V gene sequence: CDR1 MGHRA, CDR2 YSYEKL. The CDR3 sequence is CASSPTPGLAGGNQRTDTQYF. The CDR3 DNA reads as TGCGCCAGCAGCCCTACCCCGGGACTAGCGGGGGGCAACCAAAGGACAGATACGCAGTATTTT.

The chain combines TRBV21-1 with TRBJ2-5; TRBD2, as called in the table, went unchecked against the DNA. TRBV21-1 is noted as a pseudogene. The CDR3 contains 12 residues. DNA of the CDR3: TGTGCCAGGACCGACTCGGGGGAGACCCAGTACTTC. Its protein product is CARTDSGETQYF.

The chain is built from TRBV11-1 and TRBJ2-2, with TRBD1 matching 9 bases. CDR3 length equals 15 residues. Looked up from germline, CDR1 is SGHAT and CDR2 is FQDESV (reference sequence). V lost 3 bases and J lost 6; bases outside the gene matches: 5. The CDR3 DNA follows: TGTGCCAGCAGCTTTGGGACAGGGTTCCCCGGGGAGCTGTTTTTT. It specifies CASSFGTGFPGELFF.

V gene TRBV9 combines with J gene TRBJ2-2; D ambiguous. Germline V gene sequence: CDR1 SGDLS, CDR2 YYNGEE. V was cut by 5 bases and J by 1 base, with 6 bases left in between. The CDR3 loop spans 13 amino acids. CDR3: CASSRRNTGELFF. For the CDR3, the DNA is TGTGCCAGCAGTAGAAGGAACACCGGGGAGCTGTTTTTT.

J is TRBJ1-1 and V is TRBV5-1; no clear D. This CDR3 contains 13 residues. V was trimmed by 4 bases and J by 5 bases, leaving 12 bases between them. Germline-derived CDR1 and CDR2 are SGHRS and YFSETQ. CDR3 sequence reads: CASSDSSRTEAFF. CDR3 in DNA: TGCGCCAGCAGCGATTCGTCCCGAACTGAAGCTTTCTTT.

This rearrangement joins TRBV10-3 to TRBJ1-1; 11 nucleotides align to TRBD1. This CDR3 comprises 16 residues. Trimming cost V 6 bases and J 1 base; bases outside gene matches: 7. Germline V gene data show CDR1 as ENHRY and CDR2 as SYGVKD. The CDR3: CAIRGQGALWNTEAFF. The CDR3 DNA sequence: TGTGCCATCAGAGGACAGGGGGCTCTCTGGAACACTGAAGCTTTCTTT.

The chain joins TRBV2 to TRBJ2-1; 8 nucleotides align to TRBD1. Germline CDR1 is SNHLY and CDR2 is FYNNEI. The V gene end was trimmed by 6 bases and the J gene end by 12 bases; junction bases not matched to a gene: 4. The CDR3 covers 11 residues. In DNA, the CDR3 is TGTGCCAGCAGGGACAGGGTATTGCAGTTCTTC. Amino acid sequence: CASRDRVLQFF.

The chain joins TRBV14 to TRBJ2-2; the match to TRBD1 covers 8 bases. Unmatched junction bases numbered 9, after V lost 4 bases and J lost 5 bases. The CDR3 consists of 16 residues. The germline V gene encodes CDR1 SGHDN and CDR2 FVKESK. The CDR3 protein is CASSPWTGSMTGELFF. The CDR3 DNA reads TGTGCCAGCAGCCCCTGGACAGGGTCGATGACCGGGGAGCTGTTTTTT.

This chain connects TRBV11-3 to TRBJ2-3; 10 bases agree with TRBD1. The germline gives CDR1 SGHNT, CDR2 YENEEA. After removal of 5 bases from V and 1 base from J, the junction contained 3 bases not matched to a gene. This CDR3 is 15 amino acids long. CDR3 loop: CASSTGQGGTDTQYF. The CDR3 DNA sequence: TGTGCCAGCAGCACCGGACAGGGGGGCACAGATACGCAGTATTTT.

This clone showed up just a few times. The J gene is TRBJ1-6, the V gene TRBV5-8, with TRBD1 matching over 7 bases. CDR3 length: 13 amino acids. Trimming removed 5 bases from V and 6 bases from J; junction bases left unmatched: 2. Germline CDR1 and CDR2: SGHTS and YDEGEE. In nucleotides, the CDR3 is TGTGCCAGCAGGGGGACAGTTAATTCACCCCTCCACTTT. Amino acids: CASRGTVNSPLHF.

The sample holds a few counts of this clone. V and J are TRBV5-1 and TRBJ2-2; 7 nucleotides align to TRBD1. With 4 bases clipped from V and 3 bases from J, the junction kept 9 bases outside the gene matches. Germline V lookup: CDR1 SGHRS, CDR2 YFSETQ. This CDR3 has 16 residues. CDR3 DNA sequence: TGCGCCAGCAGCACCGTAACAGGGGTGTACACCGGGGAGCTGTTTTTT. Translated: CASSTVTGVYTGELFF.

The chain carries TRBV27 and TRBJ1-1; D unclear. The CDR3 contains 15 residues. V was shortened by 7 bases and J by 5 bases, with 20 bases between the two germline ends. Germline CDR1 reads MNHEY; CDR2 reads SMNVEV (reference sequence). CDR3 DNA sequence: TGTGCCAGCACCCACGGGCTTTCTACCTTAACTGAAGCTTTCTTT. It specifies CASTHGLSTLTEAFF.

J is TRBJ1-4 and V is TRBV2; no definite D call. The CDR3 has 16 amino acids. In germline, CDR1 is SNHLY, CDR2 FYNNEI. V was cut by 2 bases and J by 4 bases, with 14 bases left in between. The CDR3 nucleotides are TGTGCCAGCAGTGAAAGCCAGTCAGTATTTAATGAAAAACTGTTTTTT. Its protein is CASSESQSVFNEKLFF.

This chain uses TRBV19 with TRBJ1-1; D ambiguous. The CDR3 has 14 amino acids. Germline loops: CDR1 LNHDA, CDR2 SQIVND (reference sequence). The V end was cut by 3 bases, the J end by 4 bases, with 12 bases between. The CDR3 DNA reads TGTGCCAGTAGTATTCCCGCGGGATCCACTGAAGCTTTCTTT. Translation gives CASSIPAGSTEAFF.

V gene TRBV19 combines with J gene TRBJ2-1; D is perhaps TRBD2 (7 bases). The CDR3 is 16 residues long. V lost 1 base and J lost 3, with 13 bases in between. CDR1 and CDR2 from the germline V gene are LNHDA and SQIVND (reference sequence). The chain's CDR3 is CASSIVGGPFYNEQFF. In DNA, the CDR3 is TGTGCCAGTAGTATAGTCGGGGGGCCTTTCTACAATGAGCAGTTCTTC.

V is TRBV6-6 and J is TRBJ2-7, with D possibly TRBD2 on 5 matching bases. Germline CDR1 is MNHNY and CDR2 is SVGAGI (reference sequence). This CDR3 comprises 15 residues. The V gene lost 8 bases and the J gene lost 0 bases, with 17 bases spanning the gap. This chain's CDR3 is CASSLANPNSYEQYF. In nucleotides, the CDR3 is TGTGCCAGCTCATTAGCGAATCCGAACTCCTACGAGCAGTACTTC.

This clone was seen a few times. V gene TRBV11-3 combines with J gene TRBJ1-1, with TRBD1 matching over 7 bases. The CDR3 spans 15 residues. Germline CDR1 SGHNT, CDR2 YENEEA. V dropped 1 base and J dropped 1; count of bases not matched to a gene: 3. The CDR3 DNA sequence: TGTGCCAGCAGCTTAGGACAGGGAGGGAACACTGAAGCTTTCTTT. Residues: CASSLGQGGNTEAFF. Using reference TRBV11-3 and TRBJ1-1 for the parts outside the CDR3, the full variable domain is EAGVVQSPRYKIIEKKQPVAFWCNPISGHNTLYWYLQNLGQGPELLIRYENEEAVDDSQLPKDRFSAERLKGVDSTLKIQPAELGDSAVYLCASSLGQGGNTEAFFGQGTRLTVV.

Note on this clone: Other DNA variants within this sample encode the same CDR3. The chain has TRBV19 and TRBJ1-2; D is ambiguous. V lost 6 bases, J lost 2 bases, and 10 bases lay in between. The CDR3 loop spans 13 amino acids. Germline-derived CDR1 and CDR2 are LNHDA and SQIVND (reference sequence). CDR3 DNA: TGTGCCAGTAGCCCAGACCGAAACTATGGCTACACCTTC. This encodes CASSPDRNYGYTF.

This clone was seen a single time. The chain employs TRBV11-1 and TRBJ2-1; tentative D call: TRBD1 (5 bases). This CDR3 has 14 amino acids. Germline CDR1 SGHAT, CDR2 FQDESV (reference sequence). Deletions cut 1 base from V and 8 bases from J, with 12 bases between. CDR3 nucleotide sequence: TGTGCCAGCAGCTTAGAAAGGCAGGGCGATGAGCAGTTCTTC. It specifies CASSLERQGDEQFF. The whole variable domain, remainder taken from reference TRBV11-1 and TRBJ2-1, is EAEVAQSPRYKITEKSQAVAFWCDPISGHATLYWYRQILGQGPELLVQFQDESVVDDSQLPKDRFSAERLKGVDSTLKIQPAELGDSAMYLCASSLERQGDEQFFGPGTRLTVL.

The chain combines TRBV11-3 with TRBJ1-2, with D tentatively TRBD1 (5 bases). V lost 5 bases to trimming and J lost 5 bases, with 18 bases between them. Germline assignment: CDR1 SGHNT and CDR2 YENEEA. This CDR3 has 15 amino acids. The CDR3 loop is CASSPLGQGGYGYTF. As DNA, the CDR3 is TGTGCCAGCAGCCCCCTGGGCCAGGGAGGGTATGGCTACACCTTC.

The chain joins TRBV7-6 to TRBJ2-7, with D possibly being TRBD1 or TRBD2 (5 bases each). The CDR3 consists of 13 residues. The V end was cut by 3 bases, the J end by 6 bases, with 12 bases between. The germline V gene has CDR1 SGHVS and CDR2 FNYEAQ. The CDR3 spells CASSLSRDLEQYF. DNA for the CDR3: TGTGCCAGCAGCTTGAGCCGGGACCTCGAGCAGTACTTC. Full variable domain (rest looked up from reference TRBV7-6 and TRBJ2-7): GAGVSQSPRYKVTKRGQDVALRCDPISGHVSLYWYRQALGQGPEFLTYFNYEAQQDKSGLPNDRFSAERPEGSISTLTIQRTEQRDSAMYRCASSLSRDLEQYFGPGTRLTVT.

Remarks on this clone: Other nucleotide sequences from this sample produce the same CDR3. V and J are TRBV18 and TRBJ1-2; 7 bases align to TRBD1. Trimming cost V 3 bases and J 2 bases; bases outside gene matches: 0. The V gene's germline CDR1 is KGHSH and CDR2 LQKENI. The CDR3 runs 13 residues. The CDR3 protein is CASSPDRNYGYTF. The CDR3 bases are TGTGCCAGCTCACCGGACAGGAACTATGGCTACACCTTC.